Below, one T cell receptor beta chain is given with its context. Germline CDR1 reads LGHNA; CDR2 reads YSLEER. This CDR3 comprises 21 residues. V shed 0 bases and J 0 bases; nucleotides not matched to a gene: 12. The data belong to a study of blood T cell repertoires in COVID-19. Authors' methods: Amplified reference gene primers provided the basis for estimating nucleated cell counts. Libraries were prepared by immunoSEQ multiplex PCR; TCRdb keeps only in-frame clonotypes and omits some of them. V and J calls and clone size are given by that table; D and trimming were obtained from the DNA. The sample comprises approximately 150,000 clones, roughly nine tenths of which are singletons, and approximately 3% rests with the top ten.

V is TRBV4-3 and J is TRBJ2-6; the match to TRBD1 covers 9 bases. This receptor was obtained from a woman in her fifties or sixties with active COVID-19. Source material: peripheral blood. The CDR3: CASSQDPDRGGYLSGANVLTF. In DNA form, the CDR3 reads TGCGCCAGCAGCCAAGATCCAGACAGGGGGGGGTACCTCTCTGGGGCCAACGTCCTGACTTTC.